The 19 T cell receptor beta chains below come from one sample, sequenced in a study of radiotherapy plus CTLA-4 blockade in lung cancer. The data were produced by immunoSEQ multiplex PCR, yet TCRdb's version contains in-frame clones alone and is incomplete. The sample has roughly 90,000 clones; around 83% are singletons. The sequenced sample was peripheral blood, obtained from a patient treated with radiotherapy plus ipilimumab. The receptors were sampled from a human donor with non-small cell lung cancer that progressed on radiotherapy plus ipilimumab.

The V and J genes are TRBV2 and TRBJ2-1, with 8 nucleotides matching TRBD2. Unmatched junction bases numbered 7, after V lost 2 bases and J lost 1 base. Per germline, CDR1 SNHLY and CDR2 FYNNEI. The CDR3 is 17 amino acids. CDR3 sequence reads: CASSEITGTRSYNEQFF. CDR3 nucleotide sequence: TGTGCCAGCAGTGAAATAACCGGGACTAGGTCCTACAATGAGCAGTTCTTC.

V usage is TRBV7-8 and J usage is TRBJ2-3; 7 nucleotides align to TRBD1. Germline values: CDR1 SGHVS, CDR2 FQNEAQ. Losses at the gene ends were 5 bases for V and 2 bases for J; bases not matched to a gene: 10. The CDR3 covers 16 residues. In DNA, the CDR3 is TGTGCCAGCAGCCGACAGGGAGCCCTAACCACAGATACGCAGTATTTT. This codes for CASSRQGALTTDTQYF.

The rearrangement joins TRBV4-1 to TRBJ2-2, with a possible D match to TRBD1 (5 bases). The germline V gene encodes CDR1 MGHRA and CDR2 YSYEKL. The CDR3 spans 17 residues. Trimming took off 2 bases at V and 0 bases at J, with 13 bases between the two ends. CDR3 in DNA: TGCGCCAGCAGCCAACTTATAGGGGATCCGAACACCGGGGAGCTGTTTTTT. Translating gives CASSQLIGDPNTGELFF.

V is TRBV2 and J is TRBJ2-1; TRBD2 aligns across 11 bases. Germline V lookup: CDR1 SNHLY, CDR2 FYNNEI. This CDR3 contains 14 residues. With V trimmed by 8 bases and J by 1 base, 1 base remained unmatched. CDR3 sequence (DNA): TGTGCCAGCCGGACTAGCGGGTCCTACAATGAGCAGTTCTTC. This translates into CASRTSGSYNEQFF.

The CDR3 here is CASSQQEETQYF. CDR3 DNA: TGTGCCAGCAGCCAGCAGGAGGAGACCCAGTACTTC. The chain recombines TRBV5-4 with TRBJ2-5; D is undetermined. The CDR3 is 12 amino acids. V was pared by 4 bases and J by 5 bases, with 9 bases between. CDR1 SGHNT and CDR2 YYREEE come from the germline V gene (reference sequence).

The chain recombines TRBV10-3 with TRBJ2-7; the match to TRBD2 covers 9 bases. Germline V lookup: CDR1 ENHRY, CDR2 SYGVKD. The V gene end was trimmed by 6 bases and the J gene end by 5 bases; junction bases not matched to a gene: 11. The CDR3 covers 15 residues. This CDR3 is CAISEPGLARDEQYF. The CDR3 DNA reads TGTGCCATCAGCGAACCGGGACTAGCTCGCGACGAGCAGTACTTC.

The chain carries TRBV6-5 and TRBJ1-3; D call uncertain. Trimming took off 0 bases at V and 0 bases at J, with 9 bases between the two ends. Germline loops: CDR1 MNHEY, CDR2 SVGAGI. The CDR3 is made up of 16 amino acids. This chain's CDR3 is CASSYSRDYSGNTIYF. Here the CDR3 DNA reads TGTGCCAGCAGTTACTCTAGGGATTACTCTGGAAACACCATATATTTT.

The chain joins TRBV5-4 to TRBJ1-2; D is ambiguous. V lost 2 bases and J 8 bases, leaving 13 bases between the germline ends. CDR1 is SGHNT, CDR2 YYREEE, per germline (reference sequence). The CDR3 sequence is 13 residues long. The CDR3 spells CASSFPGLEGYTF. DNA of the CDR3: TGTGCCAGCAGCTTCCCAGGTCTCGAGGGCTACACCTTC.

This clone was recorded once. J is TRBJ2-3 and V is TRBV28; 9 nucleotides agree with TRBD2. Germline CDR1 MDHEN, CDR2 SYDVKM. V was clipped by 5 bases and J by 5 bases; unmatched bases: 11. There are 16 residues in the CDR3. Written as DNA, the CDR3 is TGTGCCAGCAGTCCGATTAGCGGGAGTGTGGTAGATACGCAGTATTTT. Its translation: CASSPISGSVVDTQYF.

V and J are TRBV6-6 and TRBJ2-1; D perhaps matches TRBD2 (6 bases). Germline V CDR1 and CDR2: MNHNY, SVGAGI (reference sequence). This CDR3 contains 15 residues. The ends were cut back, 7 bases at V and 4 bases at J, with 17 bases in the middle. The CDR3 nucleotides are TGTGCCAGCAATACGGGCGGGGCTCTTTACAATGAGCAGTTCTTC. It encodes CASNTGGALYNEQFF.

This clone was counted only a few times. The CDR3 protein is CASRTGTANYGYTF. The CDR3 bases are TGTGCCAGCAGAACCGGGACAGCAAACTATGGCTACACCTTC. The J gene is TRBJ1-2, the V gene TRBV28; TRBD1 aligns across 7 bases. After removal of 6 bases from V and 2 bases from J, the junction contained 6 bases not matched to a gene. There are 14 residues in the CDR3. CDR1 MDHEN and CDR2 SYDVKM come from the germline V gene.

This chain joins TRBV6-1 and TRBJ2-7; D is possibly TRBD1 or TRBD2 (5 bases each). V dropped 8 bases and J dropped 0 bases, with 14 bases sitting between them. Germline loops: CDR1 MNHNS, CDR2 SASEGT. CDR3 size: 14 residues. The CDR3 DNA reads TGTGCCAGCCGGGGACCCCGCCCCTCCTACGAGCAGTACTTC. Translated: CASRGPRPSYEQYF.

This chain links TRBV6-5 with TRBJ1-2, with 9 nucleotides matching TRBD1. Germline-derived CDR1 and CDR2 are MNHEY and SVGAGI. This CDR3 has 15 residues. J was trimmed by 4 bases and V by 4 bases; bases with no gene match: 7. The CDR3 sequence is CASSSGTGFTYGYTF. The CDR3 DNA reads TGTGCCAGCAGTTCCGGGACAGGGTTCACCTATGGCTACACCTTC.

The chain couples TRBV29-1 to TRBJ1-1; the D gene is possibly TRBD1 (6 bases). The V gene lost 5 bases and the J gene lost 5 bases, with 9 bases spanning the gap. CDR1 and CDR2 from the germline V gene are SQVTM and ANQGSEA. The CDR3 contains 11 residues. This chain's CDR3 is CSVHRETEAFF. The CDR3 DNA reads TGCAGCGTTCACAGGGAGACTGAAGCTTTCTTT.

This chain connects TRBV30 to TRBJ1-5; TRBD1 is a possible D gene (5 bases). The V end lost 2 bases, the J end lost 6 bases, and 14 bases lay between the germline ends. The CDR3 is made up of 14 amino acids. The V gene's germline CDR1 is GTSNPN and CDR2 SVGIG (reference sequence). CDR3 loop: CAWSPQGNRQPQHF. As DNA, the CDR3 is TGTGCCTGGAGTCCCCAGGGTAATCGTCAGCCCCAGCATTTT.

This clone has only one observation. V and J are TRBV6-1 and TRBJ2-7; D remains ambiguous. Trimming cost V 4 bases and J 4 bases, with 14 bases left between them. From germline, CDR1 is MNHNS and CDR2 SASEGT. The CDR3 length is 14 residues. CDR3 in DNA: TGTGCCAGCAGTGGGTTCCAGCGATCGTACGAGCAGTACTTC. This codes for CASSGFQRSYEQYF.

The J gene is TRBJ2-5, the V gene TRBV10-2; D is possibly TRBD2 (5 bases). V was trimmed by 3 bases and J by 9 bases, leaving 11 bases between them. Germline-derived CDR1 and CDR2 are WSHSY and SAAADI. There are 12 residues in the CDR3. CDR3 sequence reads: CASSDEGWAQYF. CDR3 coding DNA: TGCGCCAGCAGTGATGAGGGTTGGGCCCAGTACTTC.

V usage is TRBV5-1 and J usage is TRBJ1-1, with D unresolved. Trimming removed 0 bases at V and 2 bases at J, with 5 bases between. The germline gives CDR1 SGHRS, CDR2 YFSETQ. This CDR3 has 13 residues. CDR3 amino acids: CASSLETNTEAFF. The CDR3 DNA reads TGCGCCAGCAGCTTGGAAACAAACACTGAAGCTTTCTTT.

The rearrangement links TRBV9 to TRBJ2-1, with 7 bases matching TRBD2. The germline gives CDR1 SGDLS, CDR2 YYNGEE. Trimming cost V 0 bases and J 5 bases; bases outside gene matches: 5. CDR3 size: 15 residues. The CDR3 DNA reads TGTGCCAGCAGCGTAGTGGCTAGCGGAAACAATGAGCAGTTCTTC. Its translation is CASSVVASGNNEQFF. Full variable domain (rest looked up from reference TRBV9 and TRBJ2-1): DSGVTQTPKHLITATGQRVTLRCSPRSGDLSVYWYQQSLDQGLQFLIQYYNGEERAKGNILERFSAQQFPDLHSELNLSSLELGDSALYFCASSVVASGNNEQFFGPGTRLTVL.